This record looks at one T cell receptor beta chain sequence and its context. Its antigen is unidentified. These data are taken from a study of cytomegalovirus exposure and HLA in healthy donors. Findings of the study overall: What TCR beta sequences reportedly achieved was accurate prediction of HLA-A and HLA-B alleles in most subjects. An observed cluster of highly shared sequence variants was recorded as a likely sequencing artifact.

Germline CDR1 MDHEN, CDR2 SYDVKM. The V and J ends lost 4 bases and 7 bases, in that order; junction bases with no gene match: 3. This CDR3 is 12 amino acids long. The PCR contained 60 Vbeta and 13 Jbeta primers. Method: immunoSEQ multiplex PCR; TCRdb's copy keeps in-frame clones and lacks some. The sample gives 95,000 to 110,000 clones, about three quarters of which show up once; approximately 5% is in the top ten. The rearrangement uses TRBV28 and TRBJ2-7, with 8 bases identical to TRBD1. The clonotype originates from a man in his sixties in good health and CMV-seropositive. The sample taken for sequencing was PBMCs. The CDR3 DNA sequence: TGTGCCAGCAGTTCCCGGGACAGGGAGCAGTACTTC. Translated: CASSSRDREQYF.